These 3 T cell receptor beta chains share one sample of origin, sequenced in a study of blood T cell repertoires in COVID-19. The method was immunoSEQ multiplex PCR; TCRdb's version includes in-frame clones alone and lacks a portion of them. The sample includes about 88,000 clones, about 90% of them seen just once. The sample taken for sequencing was peripheral blood. Source of these receptors: a male donor with acute or convalescent COVID-19.

This clone has just a few counts. The chain carries TRBV3-1 (or the pseudogene TRBV3-2) and TRBJ2-1, with 8 positions matching TRBD1. Germline CDR1 LGHDT, CDR2 YNNKEL (reference sequence). The CDR3 has 17 amino acids. Trimming removed 4 bases from V and 6 bases from J; junction bases left unmatched: 14. The CDR3 DNA sequence: TGTGCCAGCAGCCGCAACCAGGTGGACAGGGTCGGCAATGAGCAGTTCTTC. As protein: CASSRNQVDRVGNEQFF.

J is TRBJ2-7 and V is TRBV7-9; 10 nucleotides match TRBD1. The CDR3 contains 15 residues. Germline assignment: CDR1 SEHNR and CDR2 FQNEAQ (reference sequence). The junction had 8 bases not matched to a gene; V was cut back by 4 bases and J by 5 bases. CDR3 bases: TGTGCCAGCAGCTCCCCCGACAGGGGGCGCGACGAGCAGTACTTC. Protein sequence: CASSSPDRGRDEQYF.

The DNA of the CDR3 is TGTGCCAGCTTCCCTCTGACAGCAATGAACACTGAAGCTTTCTTT. This encodes CASFPLTAMNTEAFF. The chain joins TRBV2 to TRBJ1-1; possible D gene TRBD1, 5 bases. The CDR3 consists of 15 residues. Germline values: CDR1 SNHLY, CDR2 FYNNEI. The V gene lost 8 bases and the J gene lost 0 bases, with 16 bases spanning the gap.